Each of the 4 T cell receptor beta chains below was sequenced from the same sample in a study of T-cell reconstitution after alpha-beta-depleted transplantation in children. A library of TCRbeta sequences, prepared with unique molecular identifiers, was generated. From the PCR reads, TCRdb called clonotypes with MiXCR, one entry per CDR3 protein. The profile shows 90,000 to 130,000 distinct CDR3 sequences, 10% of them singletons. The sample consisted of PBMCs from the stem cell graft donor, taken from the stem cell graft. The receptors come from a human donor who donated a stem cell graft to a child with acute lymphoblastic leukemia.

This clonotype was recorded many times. This chain's CDR3 is CASSEAGENNEQFF. The CDR3 DNA sequence: TGTGCCAGCAGTGAAGCGGGAGAGAACAATGAGCAGTTCTTC. This sequence joins TRBV6-4 and TRBJ2-1; TRBD2 aligns across 8 bases. Germline V gene sequence: CDR1 MRHNA, CDR2 SNTAGT. V was pared by 3 bases and J by 5 bases, with 3 bases of the junction left unmatched. The CDR3 runs 14 residues.

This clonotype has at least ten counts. The CDR3 nucleotides read TGCAGCGTTGAAGACAACAGGGAATGGGAGACCCAGTACTTC. This translates into CSVEDNREWETQYF. The chain joins TRBV29-1 to TRBJ2-5; D possibly corresponds to TRBD1 (6 bases). Per the germline V gene, CDR1 is SQVTM and CDR2 is ANQGSEA. CDR3 length: 14 amino acids. V dropped 0 bases and J dropped 5 bases, with 13 bases sitting between them.

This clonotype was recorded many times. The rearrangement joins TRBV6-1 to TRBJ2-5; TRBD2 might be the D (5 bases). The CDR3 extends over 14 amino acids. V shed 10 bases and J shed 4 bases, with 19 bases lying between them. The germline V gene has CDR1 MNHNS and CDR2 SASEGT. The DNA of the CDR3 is TGTGCCACCACCGGGATCAGCAAAGGAGAGACCCAGTACTTC. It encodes CATTGISKGETQYF.

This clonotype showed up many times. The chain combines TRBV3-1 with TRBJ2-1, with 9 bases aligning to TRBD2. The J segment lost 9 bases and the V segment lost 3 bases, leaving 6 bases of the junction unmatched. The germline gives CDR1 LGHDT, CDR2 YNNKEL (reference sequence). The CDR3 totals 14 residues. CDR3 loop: CASSQAGGPIEQFF. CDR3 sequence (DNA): TGTGCCAGCAGCCAGGCGGGGGGGCCGATTGAGCAGTTCTTC.